The clone carrying this T cell receptor beta chain has only a few counts. What it recognizes is unknown. This sample stems from a study of blood T cells in healthy people across ages. General study findings and limits: Roughly linear age-related decline in beta diversity appeared, significant by age 40. Whereas aged donors had fewer naive CD4+ cells, long-lived donors had more of them and higher diversity. Estimated diversity across one million T cells was deemed an underestimate.

Germline-derived CDR1 and CDR2 are MDHEN and SYDVKM. The J segment lost 7 bases and the V segment lost 5 bases, leaving 7 bases of the junction unmatched. The CDR3 covers 14 residues. PCR was performed a second time for about 7 to 11 cycles using a sample-barcoded 5' primer and a J-beta primer mix. A 12-random-nucleotide template-switch adaptor tagged each cDNA molecule. TCRdb passed the 5' RACE reads through MiXCR, listing each CDR3 protein once. The sample contains 850,000 to 1,100,000 distinct CDR3 sequences, 35% to 40% of which appear only once. The rearrangement joins TRBV28 to TRBJ2-7; 11 positions match TRBD1. The sequencing sample was made of blood. The sequence derives from a man between 18 and 29 years old in good health. The CDR3 protein is CASSNGQGAREQYF. The CDR3, as DNA: TGTGCCAGCAGTAACGGACAGGGGGCGCGTGAGCAGTACTTC.